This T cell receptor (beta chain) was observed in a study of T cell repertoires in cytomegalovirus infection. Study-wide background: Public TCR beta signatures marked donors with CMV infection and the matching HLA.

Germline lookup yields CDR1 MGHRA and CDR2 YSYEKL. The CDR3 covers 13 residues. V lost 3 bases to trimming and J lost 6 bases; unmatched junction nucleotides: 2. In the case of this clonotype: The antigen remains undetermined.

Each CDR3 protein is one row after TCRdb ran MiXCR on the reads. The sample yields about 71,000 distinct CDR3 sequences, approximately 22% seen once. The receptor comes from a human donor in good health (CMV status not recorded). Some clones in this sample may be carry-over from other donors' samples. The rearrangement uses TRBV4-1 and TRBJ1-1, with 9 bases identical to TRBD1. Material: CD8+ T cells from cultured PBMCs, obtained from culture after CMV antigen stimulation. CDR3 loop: CASSQGQGSEAFF. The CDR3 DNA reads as TGCGCCAGCAGCCAGGGACAGGGCTCTGAAGCTTTCTTT.